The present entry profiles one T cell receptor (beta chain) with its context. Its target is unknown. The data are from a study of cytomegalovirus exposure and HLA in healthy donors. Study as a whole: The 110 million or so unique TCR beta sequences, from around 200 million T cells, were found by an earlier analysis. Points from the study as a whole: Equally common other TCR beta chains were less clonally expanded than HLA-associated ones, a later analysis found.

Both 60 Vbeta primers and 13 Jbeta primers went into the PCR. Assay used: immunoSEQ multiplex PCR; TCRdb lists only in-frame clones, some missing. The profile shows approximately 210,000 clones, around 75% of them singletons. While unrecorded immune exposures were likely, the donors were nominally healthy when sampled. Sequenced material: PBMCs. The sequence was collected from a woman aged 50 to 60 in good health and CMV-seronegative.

The CDR3 loop is CASSLRELDTQYF. The CDR3 DNA reads as TGTGCCAGCAGCTTGCGGGAGCTAGATACGCAGTATTTT. The chain has TRBV7-9 and TRBJ2-3; 7 bases are a match to TRBD2. V lost 3 bases and J lost 5; bases outside the gene matches: 2. CDR1 is SEHNR and CDR2 is FQNEAQ in the germline V gene (reference sequence). The length of the CDR3 is 13 residues.